One T cell receptor beta chain is described in this entry. Its target is not known. The PCR used 60 Vbeta and 13 Jbeta primers. Authors' data handling: In a later analysis, roughly 11 million of approximately 81 million unique beta chains occurred in at least two donors. Sequenced by immunoSEQ multiplex PCR; TCRdb stores in-frame clones only, minus some. The V and J calls and clone size are taken from that table; D and trimming were inferred from the DNA. Found here are some 79,000 clones, less than 80% of them singletons; the top ten hold about 15%. The data derive from a study of cytomegalovirus exposure and HLA in healthy donors. Study background: Clustering assigned about four fifths of the approximately 400 genotyped donors to the Caucasian-associated ancestry cluster.

The study, taken as a whole, reports: Evidence from a later analysis indicated that most CMV-associated TCR beta chains looked HLA-restricted. A previous analysis found most TCR beta V segments productive roughly 87% or roughly 30% of the time.

Trimming cost V 1 base and J 3 bases; bases outside gene matches: 0. Germline V CDR1 and CDR2: SQVTM, ANQGSEA. This CDR3 has 13 residues. The specimen was PBMCs. This chain links TRBV29-1 with TRBJ2-7, with 10 bases that match TRBD1. This receptor was identified in a woman aged 40 to 50 in good health and CMV-seropositive. CDR3 DNA: TGCAGCGTTGAAGGGACAGGGGGCTACGAGCAGTACTTC. This translates into CSVEGTGGYEQYF.